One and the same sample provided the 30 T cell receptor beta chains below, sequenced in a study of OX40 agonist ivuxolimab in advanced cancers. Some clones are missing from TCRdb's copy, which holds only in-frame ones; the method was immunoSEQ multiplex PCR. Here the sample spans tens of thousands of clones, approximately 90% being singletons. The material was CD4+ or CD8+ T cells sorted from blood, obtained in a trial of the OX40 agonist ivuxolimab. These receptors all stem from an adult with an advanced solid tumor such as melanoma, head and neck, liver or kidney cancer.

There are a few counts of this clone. This CDR3 reads CASSLAIVSDRVGSPLHF. CDR3 nucleotides: TGTGCCAGCAGCTTAGCGATTGTGTCAGATCGGGTTGGATCACCCCTCCACTTT. J is TRBJ1-6 and V is TRBV7-2; D is undetermined. This CDR3 region has 18 residues. Trimming removed 0 bases from V and 10 bases from J, with 22 bases in between. CDR1 is SGHTA, CDR2 FQGNSA, per germline.

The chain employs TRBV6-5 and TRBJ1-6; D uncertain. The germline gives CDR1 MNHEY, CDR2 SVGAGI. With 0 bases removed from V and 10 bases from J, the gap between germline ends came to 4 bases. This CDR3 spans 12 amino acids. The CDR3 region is CASSYSNSPLHF. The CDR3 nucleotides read TGTGCCAGCAGTTACTCGAACTCACCCCTCCACTTT.

The CDR3 here is CASSLGRVGTYEQYF. The CDR3 nucleotides are TGTGCCAGCAGCTTAGGTAGGGTGGGCACCTACGAGCAGTACTTC. The V call is TRBV7-2, the J call TRBJ2-7; D gene ambiguous. V lost 1 base, J lost 2 bases, and 12 bases lay in between. The CDR3 has 15 amino acids. Germline assignment: CDR1 SGHTA and CDR2 FQGNSA.

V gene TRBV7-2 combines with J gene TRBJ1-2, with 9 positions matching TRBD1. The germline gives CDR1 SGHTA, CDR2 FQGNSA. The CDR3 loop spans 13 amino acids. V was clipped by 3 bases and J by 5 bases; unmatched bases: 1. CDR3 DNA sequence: TGTGCCAGCAGCTTCGGGACAGGGTATGGCTACACCTTC. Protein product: CASSFGTGYGYTF.

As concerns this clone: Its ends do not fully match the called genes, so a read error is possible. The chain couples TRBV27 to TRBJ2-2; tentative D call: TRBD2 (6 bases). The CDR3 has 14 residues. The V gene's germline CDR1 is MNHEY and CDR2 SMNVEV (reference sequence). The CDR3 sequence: CARKTREEHRGAVF. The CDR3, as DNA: TGTGCCAGAAAGACGAGGGAGGAACACCGGGGAGCTGTTTTT.

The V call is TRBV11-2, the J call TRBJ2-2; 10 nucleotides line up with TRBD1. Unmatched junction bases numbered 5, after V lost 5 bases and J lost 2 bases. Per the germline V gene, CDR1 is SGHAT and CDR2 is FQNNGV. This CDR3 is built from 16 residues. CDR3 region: CASSRQGAFNTGELFF. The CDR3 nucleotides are TGTGCCAGCAGCCGACAGGGGGCGTTTAACACCGGGGAGCTGTTTTTT.

The CDR3 bases are TGTGCCACCGTCACTCAGGGCGCAGGGGCCGGGGAGCTGTTTTTT. This sequence encodes CATVTQGAGAGELFF. V gene TRBV19 combines with J gene TRBJ2-2; a possible D gene is TRBD1 (6 bases). The length of the CDR3 is 15 residues. Trimming left V 10 bases short and J 6 bases short, with 21 bases between. Per the germline V gene, CDR1 is LNHDA and CDR2 is SQIVND (reference sequence).

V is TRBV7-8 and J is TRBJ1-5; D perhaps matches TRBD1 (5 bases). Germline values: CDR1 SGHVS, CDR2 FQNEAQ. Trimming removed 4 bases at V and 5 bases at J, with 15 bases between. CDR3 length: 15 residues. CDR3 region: CASSYTTGDHQPQHF. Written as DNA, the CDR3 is TGTGCCAGCAGCTACACAACAGGAGATCATCAGCCCCAGCATTTT.

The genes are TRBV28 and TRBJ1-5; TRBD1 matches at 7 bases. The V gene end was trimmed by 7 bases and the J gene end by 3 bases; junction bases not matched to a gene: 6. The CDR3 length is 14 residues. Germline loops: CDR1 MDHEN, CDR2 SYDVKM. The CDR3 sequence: CASIKQGYNQPQHF. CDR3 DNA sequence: TGTGCCAGCATCAAACAGGGGTACAATCAGCCCCAGCATTTT.

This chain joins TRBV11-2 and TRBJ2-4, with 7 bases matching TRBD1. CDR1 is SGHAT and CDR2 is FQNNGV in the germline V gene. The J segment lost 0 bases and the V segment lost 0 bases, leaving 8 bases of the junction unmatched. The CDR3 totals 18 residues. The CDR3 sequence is CASSLDPTGLTAKNIQYF. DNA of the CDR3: TGTGCCAGCAGCTTAGACCCGACAGGGCTAACAGCCAAAAACATTCAGTACTTC.

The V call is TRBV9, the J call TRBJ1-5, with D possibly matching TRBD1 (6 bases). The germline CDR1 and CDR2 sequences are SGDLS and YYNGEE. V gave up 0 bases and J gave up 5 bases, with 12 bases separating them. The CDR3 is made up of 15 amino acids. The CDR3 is CASSVGDMEDQPQHF. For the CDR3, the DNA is TGTGCCAGCAGCGTAGGGGACATGGAAGATCAGCCCCAGCATTTT.

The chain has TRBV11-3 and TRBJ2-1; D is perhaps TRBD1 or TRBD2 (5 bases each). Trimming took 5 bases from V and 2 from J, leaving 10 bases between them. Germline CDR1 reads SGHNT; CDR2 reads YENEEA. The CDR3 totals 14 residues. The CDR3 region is CASSPGPTYNEQFF. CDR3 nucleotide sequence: TGTGCCAGCAGCCCGGGGCCTACCTACAATGAGCAGTTCTTC.

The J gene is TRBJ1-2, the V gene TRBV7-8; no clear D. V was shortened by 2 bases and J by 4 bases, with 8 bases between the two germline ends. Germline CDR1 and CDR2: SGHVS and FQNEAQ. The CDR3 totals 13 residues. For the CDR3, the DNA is TGTGCCAGCAGCTTACTTTCTTCCTATGGCTACACCTTC. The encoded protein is CASSLLSSYGYTF.

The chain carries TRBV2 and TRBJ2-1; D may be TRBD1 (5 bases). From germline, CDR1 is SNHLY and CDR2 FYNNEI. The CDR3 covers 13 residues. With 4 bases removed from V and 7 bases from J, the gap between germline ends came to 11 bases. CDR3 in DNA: TGTGCCAGCAGTGGGCAGGGTTGGAATGAGCAGTTCTTC. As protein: CASSGQGWNEQFF. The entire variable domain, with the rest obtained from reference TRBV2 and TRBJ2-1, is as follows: EPEVTQTPSHQVTQMGQEVILRCVPISNHLYFYWYRQILGQKVEFLVSFYNNEISEKSEIFDDQFSVERPDGSNFTLKIRSTKLEDSAMYFCASSGQGWNEQFFGPGTRLTVL.

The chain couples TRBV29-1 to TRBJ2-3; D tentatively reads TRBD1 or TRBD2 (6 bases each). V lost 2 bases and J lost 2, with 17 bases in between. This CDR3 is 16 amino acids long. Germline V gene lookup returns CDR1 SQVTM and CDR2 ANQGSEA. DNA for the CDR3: TGCAGCGTTGAACGTTGGGGGGCGCGGGACACAGATACGCAGTATTTT. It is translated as CSVERWGARDTDTQYF.

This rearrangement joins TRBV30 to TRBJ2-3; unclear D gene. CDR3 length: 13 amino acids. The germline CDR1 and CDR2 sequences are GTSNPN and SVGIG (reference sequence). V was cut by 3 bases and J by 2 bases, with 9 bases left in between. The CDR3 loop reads CAWSGGNTDTQYF. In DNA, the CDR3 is TGTGCCTGGAGCGGCGGAAACACAGATACGCAGTATTTT.

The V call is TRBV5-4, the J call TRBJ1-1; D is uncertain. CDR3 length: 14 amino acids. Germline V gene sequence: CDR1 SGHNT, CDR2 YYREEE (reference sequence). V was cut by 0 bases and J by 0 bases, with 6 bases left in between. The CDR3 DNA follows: TGTGCCAGCAGCTTGGCCCTGATGAACACTGAAGCTTTCTTT. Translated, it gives CASSLALMNTEAFF.

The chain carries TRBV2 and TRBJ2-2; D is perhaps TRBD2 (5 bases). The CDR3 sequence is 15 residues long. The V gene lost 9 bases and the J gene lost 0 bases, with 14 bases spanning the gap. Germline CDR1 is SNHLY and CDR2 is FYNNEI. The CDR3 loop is CASLRTGTNTGELFF. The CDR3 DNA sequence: TGTGCCAGTCTAAGGACGGGAACGAACACCGGGGAGCTGTTTTTT.

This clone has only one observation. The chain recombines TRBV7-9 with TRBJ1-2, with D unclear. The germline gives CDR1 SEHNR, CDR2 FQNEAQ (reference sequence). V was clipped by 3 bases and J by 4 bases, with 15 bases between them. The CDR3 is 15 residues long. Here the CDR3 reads CASSLGGPETYGYTF. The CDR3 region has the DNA TGTGCCAGCAGCTTGGGTGGGCCCGAGACCTATGGCTACACCTTC.

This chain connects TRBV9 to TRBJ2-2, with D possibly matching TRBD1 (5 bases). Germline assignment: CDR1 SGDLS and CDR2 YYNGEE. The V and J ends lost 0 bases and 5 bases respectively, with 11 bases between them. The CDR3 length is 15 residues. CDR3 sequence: CASSVVGGATGELFF. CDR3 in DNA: TGTGCCAGCAGCGTAGTAGGTGGGGCGACCGGGGAGCTGTTTTTT.

DNA of the CDR3: TGTGCCAGTAGTATTGGGATACAGCCCTACGAGCAGTACTTC. As protein: CASSIGIQPYEQYF. The rearrangement joins TRBV19 to TRBJ2-7; D ambiguous. V gave up 3 bases and J gave up 2 bases, with 11 bases separating them. The CDR3 loop spans 14 amino acids. CDR1 LNHDA and CDR2 SQIVND come from the germline V gene (reference sequence).

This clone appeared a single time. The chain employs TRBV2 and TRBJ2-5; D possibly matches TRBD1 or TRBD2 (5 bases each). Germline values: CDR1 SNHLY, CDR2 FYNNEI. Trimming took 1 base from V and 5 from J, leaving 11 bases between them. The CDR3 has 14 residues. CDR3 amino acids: CASSEGGPRETQYF. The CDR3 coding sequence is TGTGCCAGCAGTGAAGGGGGACCTCGGGAGACCCAGTACTTC.

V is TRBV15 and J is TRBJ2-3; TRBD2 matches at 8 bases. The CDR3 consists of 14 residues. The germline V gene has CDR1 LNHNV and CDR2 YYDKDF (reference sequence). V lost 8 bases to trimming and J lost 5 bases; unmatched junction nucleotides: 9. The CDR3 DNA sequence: TGTGCCACCGGTGCGGGGGGCGGGGGAGATACGCAGTATTTT. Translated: CATGAGGGGDTQYF.

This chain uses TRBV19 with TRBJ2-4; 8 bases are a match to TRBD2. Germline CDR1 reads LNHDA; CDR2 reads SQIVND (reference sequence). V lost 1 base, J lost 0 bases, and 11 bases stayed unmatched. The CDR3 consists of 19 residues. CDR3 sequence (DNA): TGTGCCAGTAGTATAGGAAGAATAGCGGGGACTTTAGCCAAAAACATTCAGTACTTC. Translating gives CASSIGRIAGTLAKNIQYF.

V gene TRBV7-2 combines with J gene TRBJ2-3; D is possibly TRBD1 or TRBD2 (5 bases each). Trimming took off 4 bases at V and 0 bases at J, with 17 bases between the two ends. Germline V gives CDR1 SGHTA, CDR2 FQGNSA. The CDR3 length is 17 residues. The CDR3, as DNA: TGTGCCAGCAGCTCCGTAGGGACCGCAGGTAGCACAGATACGCAGTATTTT. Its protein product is CASSSVGTAGSTDTQYF.

The DNA for the CDR3 is TGTGCCAGTAGCGCAATGGACAGGGTCCCCGGGGAGCTGTTTTTT. The encoded protein is CASSAMDRVPGELFF. The gene calls are TRBV19 and TRBJ2-2; 8 bases agree with TRBD1. V was clipped by 6 bases and J by 6 bases; unmatched bases: 9. This CDR3 contains 15 residues. Germline CDR1 LNHDA, CDR2 SQIVND (reference sequence).

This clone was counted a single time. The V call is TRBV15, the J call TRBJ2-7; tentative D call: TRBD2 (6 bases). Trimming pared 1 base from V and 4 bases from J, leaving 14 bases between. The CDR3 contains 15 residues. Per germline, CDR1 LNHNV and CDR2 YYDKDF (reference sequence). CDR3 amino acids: CATSRARDLVYEQYF. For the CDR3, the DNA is TGTGCCACCAGCAGAGCTAGGGACTTAGTTTACGAGCAGTACTTC.

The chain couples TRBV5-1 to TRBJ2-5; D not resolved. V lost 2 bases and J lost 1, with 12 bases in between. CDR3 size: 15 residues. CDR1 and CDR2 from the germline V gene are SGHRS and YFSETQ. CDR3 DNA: TGCGCCAGCAGCTTCGGACGGAACTCCCAAGAGACCCAGTACTTC. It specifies CASSFGRNSQETQYF. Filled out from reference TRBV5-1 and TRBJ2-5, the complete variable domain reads KAGVTQTPRYLIKTRGQQVTLSCSPISGHRSVSWYQQTPGQGLQFLFEYFSETQRNKGNFPGRFSGRQFSNSRSEMNVSTLELGDSALYLCASSFGRNSQETQYFGPGTRLLVL.

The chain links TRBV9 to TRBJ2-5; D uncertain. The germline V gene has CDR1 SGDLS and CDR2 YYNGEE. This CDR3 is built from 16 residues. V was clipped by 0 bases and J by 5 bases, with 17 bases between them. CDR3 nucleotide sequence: TGTGCCAGCAGCGTAGGCGCGGAGACGAAAGGGGAGACCCAGTACTTC. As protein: CASSVGAETKGETQYF.

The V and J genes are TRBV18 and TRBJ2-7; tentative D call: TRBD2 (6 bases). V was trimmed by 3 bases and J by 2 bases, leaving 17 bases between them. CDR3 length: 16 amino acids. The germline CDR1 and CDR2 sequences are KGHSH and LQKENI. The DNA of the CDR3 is TGTGCCAGCTCACCCCTGGAGGGGCCCCTTACCTACGAGCAGTACTTC. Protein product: CASSPLEGPLTYEQYF.